This T cell receptor beta chain derives from a study of blood T cells in healthy people across ages. Study-level background: In model experiments, template switching was able to capture about one barcoded beta molecule for every two T cells that were present.

Primers used in a second PCR of roughly 6 to 11 cycles were a sample-barcoded 5' primer and a J-beta primer mix. Each cDNA molecule carried a tag from a template-switch adaptor that contained 12 random nucleotides. TCRdb reprocessed the 5' RACE reads with MiXCR, giving one entry per CDR3 protein. This sample has about 1.7 million distinct CDR3 sequences, with roughly 28% found just once. Per sample, extraction of total RNA gave at least 5.5 micrograms in every case. Sample: blood. This sequence originates from a woman aged 25 to 45 in good health.

CDR3 in DNA: TGCAGTGCCGTACCAGGGTCCGAGACCCAGTACTTC. Translating gives CSAVPGSETQYF. The gene calls are TRBV20-1 and TRBJ2-5; D perhaps matches TRBD1 (5 bases). From germline, CDR1 is DFQATT and CDR2 SNEGSKA (reference sequence). V was clipped by 6 bases and J by 5 bases, with 13 bases between them. This CDR3 has 12 amino acids.